A selection of T cell receptor beta chains follows, all from one sample in a study of blood T cell repertoires in COVID-19. Here immunoSEQ multiplex PCR was the method, and the copy in TCRdb shows in-frame clones only, minus some. Counted here are about 50,000 clones, 75% to 90% occurring once; the ten biggest clones make up about 15%. Sequencing used peripheral blood. These receptors were obtained from a human donor in a cohort sampled during active COVID-19. Each CDR3 is given with its conserved first and last residue. The order of the fields is clone size, D gene, V gene, J gene, CDR3 DNA, CDR3 protein. A D gene is named only where the DNA matches it firmly. Clone size is shown for a subset of rows, as once, few, many or a class of expanded clone.

>NA|NA|TRBV4-3|TRBJ1-1
TGCGCCAGCAGCCAAGATCACAGCAACACTGAAGCTTTCTTT
CASSQDHSNTEAFF
>few|NA|TRBV7-9|TRBJ1-3
TGTGCCAGCGGCCTTGGAAACACCATATATTTT
CASGLGNTIYF
>few|NA|TRBV5-1|TRBJ2-7
TGCGCCAGCAGAAGTGAGAACTACGAGCAGTACTTC
CASRSENYEQYF
>NA|TRBD1|TRBV5-6|TRBJ2-5
TGTGCCAGCTCCTATTCGGGACAGAGCGCGACCCAGTACTTC
CASSYSGQSATQYF
>NA|NA|TRBV18|TRBJ2-6
TGTGCCAGCTCACCTAGCTCTGGGGCCAACGTCCTGACTTTC
CASSPSSGANVLTF
>NA|NA|TRBV27|TRBJ1-2
TGTGCCAGCAGTCTAACGACAGGACTCTATGGCTACACCTTC
CASSLTTGLYGYTF
>NA|TRBD1|TRBV30|TRBJ2-7
TGTGCCTGGAGGGACAGGTTATACGAGCAGTACTTC
CAWRDRLYEQYF
>NA|NA|TRBV9|TRBJ2-2
TGTGCCAGCAGCGTAGGGGGACTGACCGGGGAGCTGTTTTTT
CASSVGGLTGELFF
>NA|TRBD1|TRBV15|TRBJ2-7
TGTGCCACCAGGCTAGGGACAGCGCTCTCCTACGAGCAGTACTTC
CATRLGTALSYEQYF
>NA|NA|TRBV5-8|TRBJ1-5
TGTGCCAGCAGCTTGTGGGGGGATAGCAATCAGCCCCAGCATTTT
CASSLWGDSNQPQHF
>NA|NA|TRBV27|TRBJ2-1
TGTGCCAGCAGTTCTCCGGGGGACAGATCGGTCAATGAGCAGTTCTTC
CASSSPGDRSVNEQFF
>NA|NA|TRBV5-1|TRBJ1-6
TGCGCCAGCAGCTTGGAGAGCCCTTATAATTCACCCCTCCACTTT
CASSLESPYNSPLHF
>once|NA|TRBV20-1|TRBJ2-3
TGCAGTGCTAGTATAGCGGCGGATACGCAGTATTTT
CSASIAADTQYF
>NA|TRBD1|TRBV2|TRBJ1-4
TGTGCCAGCAGGCCGACAGGGGGCGCGACTAATGAAAAACTGTTTTTT
CASRPTGGATNEKLFF
>NA|NA|TRBV5-5|TRBJ1-1
TGTGCCAGCAGCCCCCGGTTGATGAACACTGAAGCTTTCTTT
CASSPRLMNTEAFF
>NA|NA|TRBV6-6|TRBJ1-1
TGTGCCAGCATCCCTGGACAGTACCACGTGAACACTGAAGCTTTCTTT
CASIPGQYHVNTEAFF
>NA|TRBD1|TRBV7-8|TRBJ1-2
TGTGCCAGCAGCGCCAGGGACAGGCAGAACTATGGCTACACCTTC
CASSARDRQNYGYTF
>NA|NA|TRBV27|TRBJ2-7
TGTGCCAGCGGCCCCTACGAGCAGTACTTC
CASGPYEQYF
>NA|TRBD1|TRBV7-6|TRBJ2-7
TGTGCCAGCAGCGGAGCAGGGGGCTACGAGCAGTACTTC
CASSGAGGYEQYF
>NA|TRBD1|TRBV6-5|TRBJ1-2
TGTGCCAGCAGTTACCGAGGGACAGGAACCTATGGCTACACCTTC
CASSYRGTGTYGYTF
>once|NA|TRBV25-1|TRBJ2-3
TGTGCCAGCAGTGGCACTTCGGAGGCAGATACGCAGTATTTT
CASSGTSEADTQYF
>NA|NA|TRBV5-1|TRBJ2-2
TGCGCCAGCAGCTACCGAAGAGGGAGTGGCACCGGGGAGCTGTTTTTT
CASSYRRGSGTGELFF
>NA|NA|TRBV12-3/TRBV12-4|TRBJ1-2
NA
CASSFGPGQGYTF
>NA|TRBD1|TRBV6-5|TRBJ1-2
TGTGCCAGCAGCATAACCGGGACAGGGAGGTATGGCTACACCTTC
CASSITGTGRYGYTF
>NA|NA|TRBV27|TRBJ1-1
TGTGCCAGCTCCCCTGGCGACAGGCCGTGGCGCGCTTTCTTT
CASSPGDRPWRAFF
>NA|NA|TRBV18|TRBJ2-7
TGTGCCAGCTCACCACCTTCGGGATCCGTCCACGAGCAGTACTTC
CASSPPSGSVHEQYF
>NA|NA|TRBV11-2|TRBJ1-2
TGTGCCAGCAGCTTTACACAGGATTATGGCTACACCTTC
CASSFTQDYGYTF
>NA|NA|TRBV9|TRBJ1-4
TGTGCCAGCAGCGGAGGAGGAACTAATGAAAAACTGTTTTTT
CASSGGGTNEKLFF
>NA|TRBD1|TRBV15|TRBJ2-7
TGTGCCACCAGCAGAGATCGGGGACAGGGTGGCGACGAGCAGTACTTC
CATSRDRGQGGDEQYF
>NA|TRBD2|TRBV27|TRBJ2-7
TGTGCCAGCAGCCCCGGGACTAGGATCTACGAGCAGTACTTC
CASSPGTRIYEQYF
>NA|TRBD1|TRBV18|TRBJ2-7
TGTGCCAGCTCATCCAACCAGGGACAGGGGACCGAGCAGTACTTC
CASSSNQGQGTEQYF
>NA|NA|TRBV21-1|TRBJ1-4
TGTGCCAGCAGCAGCCGACGAGGTGAAAAACTGTTTTTT
CASSSRRGEKLFF
>NA|NA|TRBV9|TRBJ2-3
TGTGCCAGCAGCGCAGTTATTAGCACAGATACGCAGTATTTT
CASSAVISTDTQYF
>NA|TRBD2|TRBV7-2|TRBJ2-7
TGTGCCAGCAGCTCGACTAGCGGGGGGCTTAGCTCCTACGAGCAGTACTTC
CASSSTSGGLSSYEQYF
>NA|TRBD1|TRBV19|TRBJ1-6
TGTGCCAGTACTCAGACAGGGGGCGGGTCACCCCTCCACTTT
CASTQTGGGSPLHF
>NA|NA|TRBV10-3|TRBJ2-1
TGTGCCACCGGACAGATAGATTACAATGAGCAGTTCTTC
CATGQIDYNEQFF
>NA|TRBD1|TRBV28|TRBJ1-2
TGTGCCAGCAACGACAGGGGGGGTTATGGCTACACCTTC
CASNDRGGYGYTF
>NA|TRBD1|TRBV9|TRBJ2-2
TGTGCCAGCAGCACCGAGGGGGCCGGCACCGGGGAGCTGTTTTTT
CASSTEGAGTGELFF
>once|NA|TRBV10-3|TRBJ1-2
TGTGCCATCAAGATCTTAGGGGCAGATGGCTACACCTTC
CAIKILGADGYTF
>NA|TRBD2|TRBV7-2|TRBJ2-3
TGTGCCAGCAACCGACCGGCTAGCGGGGGACCCCCCACAGATACGCAGTATTTT
CASNRPASGGPPTDTQYF
>NA|NA|TRBV5-5|TRBJ1-5
TGTGCCAGCAGCTTGGAGGGGCTCAGCAATCAGCCCCAGCATTTT
CASSLEGLSNQPQHF
>NA|TRBD2|TRBV3-1/TRBV3-2|TRBJ2-5
TGTGCCAGCAGCCAGTTGGTAGCGGGATACCAAGAGACCCAGTACTTC
CASSQLVAGYQETQYF